The rows below give T cell receptor beta chains drawn from one sample of a study of PD-1 blockade in classical Hodgkin lymphoma. Repertoires were generated with immunoSEQ multiplex PCR, while TCRdb's copy carries only in-frame clones and drops some. The sample includes roughly 56,000 clones, nearly 90% of them seen just once. The source was peripheral blood mononuclear cells (PBMCs), collected before the fourth cycle of nivolumab. These receptors all stem from a human donor with classical Hodgkin lymphoma. Each CDR3 is given with its conserved first and last residue. A D gene is named only where the DNA matches it firmly. Not every row has a clone size; where given, it reads once, few, many or a size class.

clone_size d_call cdr3_length j_call v_call cdr3_nt cdr3_aa
- - 17 TRBJ2-2 TRBV5-1 TGCGCCAGCAGCTTCGGGGAGCCCTACGTGGGCACCGGGGAGCTGTTTTTT CASSFGEPYVGTGELFF
- - 12 TRBJ2-7 TRBV7-9 TGTGCCAGCAGCTCCGACAGGTACGAGCAGTACTTC CASSSDRYEQYF
- - 15 TRBJ1-1 TRBV13 TGTGCCAGCAGCCCCGGACAGATATTGAACACTGAAGCTTTCTTT CASSPGQILNTEAFF
- TRBD1 16 TRBJ1-5 TRBV15 TGTGCCACCAGCAGTTCCCGGGACAGGGAAAATCAGCCCCAGCATTTT CATSSSRDRENQPQHF
few TRBD1 17 TRBJ1-6 TRBV7-9 TGTGCCAGCAGTCGCCCGACAGGGACCATGGGTAATTCACCCCTCCACTTT CASSRPTGTMGNSPLHF
- - 16 TRBJ2-2 TRBV5-1 TGCGCCAGCAGCTACGACAGGAGTGGGACAACCGGGGAGCTGTTTTTT CASSYDRSGTTGELFF
- - 14 TRBJ1-2 TRBV6-6 TGTGCCAGCAGCCCCCAACCGAAAACCTATGGCTACACCTTC CASSPQPKTYGYTF
few - 13 TRBJ1-5 TRBV5-1 TGCGCCAGCAGCTTGGCCCCGGAGGGGCCCCAGCATTTT CASSLAPEGPQHF
- - 12 TRBJ2-3 TRBV28 TGTGCCAGCTGCGGTTTTGCAGATACGCAGTATTTT CASCGFADTQYF
- - 12 TRBJ1-1 TRBV6-5 TGTGCCAGCAGAAGCTCCGGGACAGAAGCTTTCTTT CASRSSGTEAFF
once - 13 TRBJ2-7 TRBV2 TGTGCCAGCAGTGAGCGGGGGCCCTACGAGCAGTACTTC CASSERGPYEQYF
- TRBD1 14 TRBJ1-6 TRBV30 TGTGCCTGGACCAGGGGGCAAAAAGATTCACCCCTCCACTTT CAWTRGQKDSPLHF
- - 14 TRBJ1-6 TRBV6-6 TGTGCCAGCTTGGGGCAGGGACCCAATTCACCCCTCCACTTT CASLGQGPNSPLHF
- TRBD2 15 TRBJ2-7 TRBV28 TGTGCCAGCAGTCCCCCGGGAGGCTTTTCCTACGAGCAGTACTTC CASSPPGGFSYEQYF
- - 16 TRBJ2-7 TRBV14 TGTGCCAGCAGCCAAGATTCCGGGGTTAGCTCCTACGAGCAGTACTTC CASSQDSGVSSYEQYF
- TRBD1 18 TRBJ2-1 TRBV7-9 TGTGCCAGCAGCTTATTAGGACAGGGGGGGATCTCCTACAATGAGCAGTTCTTC CASSLLGQGGISYNEQFF
- - 15 TRBJ1-4 TRBV5-4 TGTGCCAGCAGCTTGTCCGGGGTGGCTAATGAAAAACTGTTTTTT CASSLSGVANEKLFF
- TRBD1 15 TRBJ2-3 TRBV7-8 TGTGCCAGCAGCTTAGTTAGGGACAGCGCAGATACGCAGTATTTT CASSLVRDSADTQYF
- - 15 TRBJ1-2 TRBV21-1 TGTGCCAGCAGCTCTCTACAGGTACTCAGCTATGGCTACACCTTC CASSSLQVLSYGYTF
- TRBD1 15 TRBJ1-3 TRBV18 TGTGCCACAGTTGGCTTACGGGACAGGGGAAACACCATATATTTT CATVGLRDRGNTIYF
- - 12 TRBJ1-2 TRBV6-5 TGTGCCAGTCTAGACGTCGGGAAGGGCTACACCTTC CASLDVGKGYTF
- - 16 TRBJ1-5 TRBV27 TGTGCCAGCAGACATAGGACGGATAATAGCAATCAGCCCCAGCATTTT CASRHRTDNSNQPQHF
- - 12 TRBJ2-3 TRBV6-1 TGTGCCAGCAGTGCTAGAGGGGATACGCAGTATTTT CASSARGDTQYF
- - 15 TRBJ1-2 TRBV6-5 TGTGCCAGCAGTTACTCGTACGGATCTTCGGAGGGCTACACCTTC CASSYSYGSSEGYTF
- - 15 TRBJ1-5 TRBV7-9 TGTGCCAGCAGCTTAGGGAGGGAGATAGGCCAGCCCCAGCATTTT CASSLGREIGQPQHF
- - 13 TRBJ2-1 TRBV6-5 TGTGCCAGCAGTTACGGGAACTACAATGAGCAGTTCTTC CASSYGNYNEQFF
- - 15 TRBJ1-1 TRBV29-1 TGCAGCGTTAAGCGGTTGGAACGTCCGAACACTGAAGCTTTCTTT CSVKRLERPNTEAFF
few - 16 TRBJ2-5 TRBV5-1 TGCGCCAGCAGCTTCCAGGCCGGGACGTCTCAAGAGACCCAGTACTTC CASSFQAGTSQETQYF
- TRBD1 16 TRBJ1-1 TRBV6-6 TGTGCCAGCAGCCAATCCCGGCAGGGGGCGAGGACTGAAGCTTTCTTT CASSQSRQGARTEAFF
- TRBD1 14 TRBJ2-7 TRBV5-1 TGCGCCAGCAGCTTGGTGGGGACAGGCTACGAGCAGTACTTC CASSLVGTGYEQYF
- - 13 TRBJ1-4 TRBV12-2 TGTGCAAGTCGCCCAGGGAACCGGGAAAAACTGTTTTTT CASRPGNREKLFF
- TRBD1 13 TRBJ1-1 TRBV4-2 TGTGCCAGCAGCCAAACGGGACAGGGGGAAGCTTTCTTT CASSQTGQGEAFF
- TRBD1 16 TRBJ1-5 TRBV10-2 TGCGCCAGCAGGGATCCGGGACAGGGGGGCAATCAGCCCCAGCATTTT CASRDPGQGGNQPQHF
- TRBD1 14 TRBJ1-6 TRBV7-8 TGTGCCAGCAGCCAAACAGGGGGCCTTTTCCCCCTCCACTTT CASSQTGGLFPLHF
- - 16 TRBJ1-4 TRBV5-4 TGTGCCAGCAGCTTAACTAACCAGGGGACGGGAGAAAAACTGTTTTTT CASSLTNQGTGEKLFF
- - 15 TRBJ2-2 TRBV5-1 TGCGCCAGCAGCTTCTCTGGGACTAACACCGGGGAGCTGTTTTTT CASSFSGTNTGELFF
- - 14 TRBJ2-7 TRBV2 TGTGCCAGCAAAATAGGTTTCTCTTCTGACGAGCAGTACTTC CASKIGFSSDEQYF
- - 12 TRBJ2-7 TRBV4-1 TGCGCCAGCCACGGCGAGGGCTACGAGCAGTACTTC CASHGEGYEQYF
- TRBD2 18 TRBJ2-5 TRBV5-1 TGCGCCAGCAGTTCCCGGACTAGCGGGGGAACAACCCAAGAGACCCAGTACTTC CASSSRTSGGTTQETQYF
- - 11 TRBJ1-1 TRBV7-8 TGTGCCAGCAGCTTATTCGGGGAAGCTTTCTTT CASSLFGEAFF